This entry lists 27 T cell receptor beta chains sequenced from one sample in a study of shared clonotypes between healthy human individuals. TCRdb's copy holds only in-frame clones and misses some; the assay was immunoSEQ multiplex PCR. The sample has roughly 1 million clones, 75% seen once. Sequences were obtained from memory CD4+ T cells sorted from blood. Subset described: CD45RA-negative fraction. The receptors stem from a young man in good health.

The chain links TRBV28 to TRBJ2-2; the match to TRBD2 covers 13 bases. CDR3 length: 18 amino acids. Trimming took 5 bases from V and 6 from J; bases not matched to a gene: 12. Per the germline V gene, CDR1 is MDHEN and CDR2 is SYDVKM. CDR3 sequence: CASSTSSGLAGEAGELFF. DNA of the CDR3: TGTGCCAGCAGTACTTCCTCCGGACTAGCGGGAGAGGCCGGGGAGCTGTTTTTT.

The chain joins TRBV6-1 to TRBJ1-2, with 9 bases lining up with TRBD1. This CDR3 has 14 residues. The V segment lost 5 bases and the J segment 4 bases; nucleotides outside the gene matches: 5. CDR1 MNHNS and CDR2 SASEGT come from the germline V gene. CDR3 sequence: CASSLGQGSYGYTF. For the CDR3, the DNA is TGTGCCAGCAGTCTAGGACAGGGGTCCTATGGCTACACCTTC.

The chain is built from TRBV5-1 and TRBJ1-6, with D unclear. The germline V gene has CDR1 SGHRS and CDR2 YFSETQ. V lost 0 bases and J 7 bases, leaving 8 bases between the germline ends. The CDR3 loop spans 14 amino acids. Here the CDR3 DNA reads TGCGCCAGCAGCTTGGAGTCAGCAAATTCACCCCTCCACTTT. Translation: CASSLESANSPLHF.

As regards this clone: Its ends do not fully match the called genes, so a read error is possible. This rearrangement joins TRBV7-2 to TRBJ2-2; either TRBD1 or TRBD2 may supply D (5 bases each). CDR3 size: 15 residues. The germline gives CDR1 SGHTA, CDR2 FQGNSA. The CDR3 DNA reads as TGTGCCAGCAGCACTACAGGTGCCGGCACCGGGGAGCTGCTTTTT. It encodes CASSTTGAGTGELLF.

The V call is TRBV30, the J call TRBJ1-5, with D tentatively TRBD1 (5 bases). This CDR3 is 14 amino acids long. Germline CDR1 GTSNPN, CDR2 SVGIG (reference sequence). The V end was cut by 4 bases, the J end by 5 bases, with 15 bases between. The CDR3 nucleotides read TGTGCCTGGACGAGGGGACTCACAGATCAGCCCCAGCATTTT. Its protein product is CAWTRGLTDQPQHF.

The chain combines TRBV5-1 with TRBJ2-7; D may be TRBD1 (6 bases). The CDR3 sequence is 15 residues long. Trimming left V 8 bases short and J 0 bases short, with 18 bases between. Germline V CDR1 and CDR2: SGHRS, YFSETQ. This CDR3 is CASQQGRGISYEQYF. CDR3 bases: TGCGCCAGTCAACAGGGAAGGGGGATCTCCTACGAGCAGTACTTC.

To note about this clone: In the same sample, other DNA sequences code for this CDR3. The rearrangement uses TRBV6-6 and TRBJ2-7, with TRBD2 matching 8 bases. This CDR3 has 16 residues. V dropped 2 bases and J dropped 5; count of bases not matched to a gene: 11. The germline CDR1 and CDR2 sequences are MNHNY and SVGAGI (reference sequence). For the CDR3, the DNA is TGTGCCAGCAGTTACCCCCGGGTAGCGGGGCCAAACGAGCAGTACTTC. Translating it yields CASSYPRVAGPNEQYF.

In its sample, this clone was seen a few times. The rearrangement links TRBV6-1 to TRBJ1-1; no firm D call. Germline CDR1 and CDR2: MNHNS and SASEGT. The CDR3 runs to 12 residues. V was trimmed by 3 bases and J by 0 bases, leaving 2 bases between them. The chain's CDR3 is CASSDMNTEAFF. CDR3 sequence (DNA): TGTGCCAGCAGTGATATGAACACTGAAGCTTTCTTT.

The CDR3 DNA reads TGTGCCAGCTCACCGGAAGGGTTGAATACGCAGTATTTT. Translation gives CASSPEGLNTQYF. V gene TRBV18 combines with J gene TRBJ2-3; D is unresolved. Germline lookup yields CDR1 KGHSH and CDR2 LQKENI. V lost 3 bases and J lost 7, with 11 bases in between. The CDR3 loop spans 13 amino acids.

This clone was observed a few times. The chain employs TRBV7-2 and TRBJ1-2; D gene unclear. The CDR3 sequence is 12 residues long. The germline gives CDR1 SGHTA, CDR2 FQGNSA. With 5 bases removed from V and 8 bases from J, the gap between germline ends came to 12 bases. The CDR3 nucleotides are TGTGCCAGCAGCCAAGGGCCGGTCGGCTACACCTTC. It encodes CASSQGPVGYTF.

In this sample, this clone turned up a few times. The chain couples TRBV20-1 to TRBJ1-2, with TRBD1 matching over 7 bases. J gave up 10 bases and V 5 bases, and 4 bases lay outside the gene matches. This CDR3 is 10 amino acids long. CDR1 and CDR2 from the germline V gene are DFQATT and SNEGSKA (reference sequence). The CDR3 sequence: CSAPDRAYTF. In DNA, the CDR3 is TGCAGTGCTCCCGACAGGGCCTACACCTTC.

The chain combines TRBV5-1 with TRBJ2-7; 7 bases map to TRBD1. The CDR3 covers 15 residues. Germline V gene lookup returns CDR1 SGHRS and CDR2 YFSETQ. V lost 4 bases to trimming and J lost 2 bases; unmatched junction nucleotides: 9. Here the CDR3 DNA reads TGCGCCAGCAGCCCGACAGGGACATCGGCCTACGAGCAGTACTTC. Protein: CASSPTGTSAYEQYF.

The rearrangement joins TRBV19 to TRBJ2-1; the D gene could be TRBD1 or TRBD2 (5 bases each). V lost 6 bases to trimming and J lost 3 bases, with 18 bases between them. Germline lookup yields CDR1 LNHDA and CDR2 SQIVND (reference sequence). CDR3 length equals 16 residues. CDR3 amino acids: CASRPTTGRNYNEQFF. CDR3 coding DNA: TGTGCCAGTAGGCCCACGACGGGACGCAACTACAATGAGCAGTTCTTC.

The gene calls are TRBV2 and TRBJ2-5; the D is unclear. Trimming pared 2 bases from V and 2 bases from J, leaving 12 bases between. CDR3 length: 15 residues. Germline CDR1 and CDR2: SNHLY and FYNNEI. This chain's CDR3 is CASSEQNVGQETQYF. The CDR3 DNA follows: TGTGCCAGCAGTGAACAGAACGTTGGGCAAGAGACCCAGTACTTC.

This chain connects TRBV5-1 to TRBJ1-4, with TRBD1 identical over 10 bases. The CDR3 totals 16 residues. The germline V gene encodes CDR1 SGHRS and CDR2 YFSETQ. The J segment lost 0 bases and the V segment lost 3 bases, leaving 2 bases of the junction unmatched. The CDR3: CASSSDRGTTNEKLFF. The CDR3, as DNA: TGCGCCAGCAGCTCGGACAGGGGGACAACTAATGAAAAACTGTTTTTT.

CDR3 in amino acids: CASSQDGSYNSPLHF. CDR3 nucleotides: TGCGCCAGCAGCCAAGACGGGAGCTATAATTCACCCCTCCACTTT. The V gene is TRBV4-3, the J gene TRBJ1-6; D call uncertain. This CDR3 comprises 15 residues. V lost 0 bases to trimming and J lost 3 bases, with 6 bases between them. Looked up from germline, CDR1 is LGHNA and CDR2 is YSLEER.

The chain has TRBV4-1 and TRBJ2-2; weak D call: TRBD1 (6 bases). The CDR3 has 16 residues. Trimming took off 4 bases at V and 1 base at J, with 13 bases between the two ends. Germline CDR1 reads MGHRA; CDR2 reads YSYEKL. The CDR3 spells CASSPQGTMNTGELFF. CDR3 nucleotides: TGCGCCAGCAGCCCCCAGGGGACGATGAACACCGGGGAGCTGTTTTTT.

The chain uses TRBV6-6 and TRBJ1-1; D is undetermined. V dropped 6 bases and J dropped 4 bases, with 12 bases sitting between them. CDR3 length equals 13 residues. Germline assignment: CDR1 MNHNY and CDR2 SVGAGI (reference sequence). CDR3 sequence: CASSPQTGTEAFF. The CDR3 DNA reads TGTGCCAGCAGCCCGCAGACTGGCACTGAAGCTTTCTTT.

This clone was found a few times. The chain combines TRBV5-1 with TRBJ1-1, with D perhaps TRBD1 (5 bases). V lost 4 bases and J lost 0, with 10 bases in between. CDR3 size: 14 residues. Germline V gives CDR1 SGHRS, CDR2 YFSETQ. The CDR3 DNA follows: TGCGCCAGCAGCCTTTCGACAGTGAACACTGAAGCTTTCTTT. Encoded protein: CASSLSTVNTEAFF.

The chain is built from TRBV18 and TRBJ2-7; no clear D. The CDR3 has 13 amino acids. In germline, CDR1 is KGHSH, CDR2 LQKENI. Trimming removed 4 bases from V and 4 bases from J, with 11 bases in between. In DNA, the CDR3 is TGTGCCAGCTCACGCGGTTTGGTGTACGAGCAGTACTTC. This gives the protein CASSRGLVYEQYF.

The chain uses TRBV6-1 and TRBJ1-4; no definite D call. The ends were cut back, 8 bases at V and 7 bases at J, with 14 bases in the middle. Germline V CDR1 and CDR2: MNHNS, SASEGT. This CDR3 contains 13 residues. The CDR3 region has the DNA TGTGCCAGCCTAATGGCTAATAGTGAAAAACTGTTTTTT. Translating it yields CASLMANSEKLFF.

The CDR3 nucleotides are TGTGCCAGCAAGTGGGGGGACTCCTATAATTCACCCCTCCACTTT. As protein: CASKWGDSYNSPLHF. The chain is built from TRBV7-9 and TRBJ1-6, with D possibly being TRBD1 (5 bases). Germline V gene lookup returns CDR1 SEHNR and CDR2 FQNEAQ (reference sequence). V lost 7 bases and J 0 bases, leaving 10 bases between the germline ends. The CDR3 is made up of 15 amino acids.

The chain has TRBV28 and TRBJ1-6; D is perhaps TRBD1 (6 bases). Germline V gives CDR1 MDHEN, CDR2 SYDVKM. The CDR3 contains 15 residues. Trimming stripped 8 bases from V and 1 base from J, with 12 bases between. CDR3 sequence (DNA): TGTGCCAGCTATTACAGGGAGTCCTATAATTCACCCCTCCACTTT. Translated: CASYYRESYNSPLHF.

The chain combines TRBV6-6 with TRBJ1-3; D is uncertain. Trimming took 8 bases from V and 1 from J, leaving 18 bases between them. In germline, CDR1 is MNHNY, CDR2 SVGAGI (reference sequence). The CDR3 is 16 residues long. The CDR3 sequence is CASSPDGGGSGNTIYF. The CDR3 DNA sequence: TGTGCCAGCTCTCCGGACGGTGGAGGGTCTGGAAACACCATATATTTT.

The chain is built from TRBV2 and TRBJ2-4; D is possibly TRBD1 or TRBD2 (5 bases each). Germline V gene sequence: CDR1 SNHLY, CDR2 FYNNEI. V lost 6 bases to trimming and J lost 0 bases, with 9 bases between them. This CDR3 region has 14 residues. For the CDR3, the DNA is TGTGCCAGCAGGGATGGGGGAGCCAAAAACATTCAGTACTTC. It is translated as CASRDGGAKNIQYF. Full variable domain (missing parts from reference TRBV2 and TRBJ2-4): EPEVTQTPSHQVTQMGQEVILRCVPISNHLYFYWYRQILGQKVEFLVSFYNNEISEKSEIFDDQFSVERPDGSNFTLKIRSTKLEDSAMYFCASRDGGAKNIQYFGAGTRLSVL.

V gene TRBV7-9 combines with J gene TRBJ2-5, with D maybe TRBD2 (5 bases). Trimming stripped 2 bases from V and 7 bases from J, with 11 bases between. CDR1 is SEHNR, CDR2 FQNEAQ, per germline (reference sequence). This CDR3 is built from 13 residues. CDR3 nucleotide sequence: TGTGCCAGCAGCTTACAACCCGAGGGGACCCAGTACTTC. It is translated as CASSLQPEGTQYF.

The J gene is TRBJ1-2, the V gene TRBV7-9; D uncertain. Germline CDR1 reads SEHNR; CDR2 reads FQNEAQ (reference sequence). The CDR3 is 14 residues long. The germline V and J ends were trimmed by 1 base and 4 bases, with 10 bases remaining between them. The CDR3 reads CASSLEGLGYGYTF. The CDR3 region has the DNA TGTGCCAGCAGCTTAGAAGGGTTGGGCTATGGCTACACCTTC. Full variable domain (missing parts from reference TRBV7-9 and TRBJ1-2): DTGVSQNPRHKITKRGQNVTFRCDPISEHNRLYWYRQTLGQGPEFLTYFQNEAQLEKSRLLSDRFSAERPKGSFSTLEIQRTEQGDSAMYLCASSLEGLGYGYTFGSGTRLTVV.